The sequence of this T cell receptor beta chain was determined in a study of blood T cell repertoires in COVID-19. The authors' processing: Reference gene primer amplification yielded estimated nucleated cell counts. Sequencing used immunoSEQ multiplex PCR; TCRdb keeps in-frame clones, though not all of them. From that table come the V and J calls and clone size; the DNA was used to work out D and trimming. The sample carries tens of thousands of clones, approximately 86% recorded once. Trimming cost V 4 bases and J 8 bases, with 17 bases left between them. Germline V CDR1 and CDR2: LNHDA, SQIVND (reference sequence). This CDR3 is 14 amino acids long.

This receptor was identified in a man aged 55 to 70 with acute or convalescent COVID-19. The source material was peripheral blood. The chain employs TRBV19 and TRBJ1-2; the D gene is possibly TRBD1 (6 bases). The DNA for the CDR3 is TGTGCCAGTAGTACAGGGGCAGGGTCCCCCGGCTACACCTTC. It codes for CASSTGAGSPGYTF.